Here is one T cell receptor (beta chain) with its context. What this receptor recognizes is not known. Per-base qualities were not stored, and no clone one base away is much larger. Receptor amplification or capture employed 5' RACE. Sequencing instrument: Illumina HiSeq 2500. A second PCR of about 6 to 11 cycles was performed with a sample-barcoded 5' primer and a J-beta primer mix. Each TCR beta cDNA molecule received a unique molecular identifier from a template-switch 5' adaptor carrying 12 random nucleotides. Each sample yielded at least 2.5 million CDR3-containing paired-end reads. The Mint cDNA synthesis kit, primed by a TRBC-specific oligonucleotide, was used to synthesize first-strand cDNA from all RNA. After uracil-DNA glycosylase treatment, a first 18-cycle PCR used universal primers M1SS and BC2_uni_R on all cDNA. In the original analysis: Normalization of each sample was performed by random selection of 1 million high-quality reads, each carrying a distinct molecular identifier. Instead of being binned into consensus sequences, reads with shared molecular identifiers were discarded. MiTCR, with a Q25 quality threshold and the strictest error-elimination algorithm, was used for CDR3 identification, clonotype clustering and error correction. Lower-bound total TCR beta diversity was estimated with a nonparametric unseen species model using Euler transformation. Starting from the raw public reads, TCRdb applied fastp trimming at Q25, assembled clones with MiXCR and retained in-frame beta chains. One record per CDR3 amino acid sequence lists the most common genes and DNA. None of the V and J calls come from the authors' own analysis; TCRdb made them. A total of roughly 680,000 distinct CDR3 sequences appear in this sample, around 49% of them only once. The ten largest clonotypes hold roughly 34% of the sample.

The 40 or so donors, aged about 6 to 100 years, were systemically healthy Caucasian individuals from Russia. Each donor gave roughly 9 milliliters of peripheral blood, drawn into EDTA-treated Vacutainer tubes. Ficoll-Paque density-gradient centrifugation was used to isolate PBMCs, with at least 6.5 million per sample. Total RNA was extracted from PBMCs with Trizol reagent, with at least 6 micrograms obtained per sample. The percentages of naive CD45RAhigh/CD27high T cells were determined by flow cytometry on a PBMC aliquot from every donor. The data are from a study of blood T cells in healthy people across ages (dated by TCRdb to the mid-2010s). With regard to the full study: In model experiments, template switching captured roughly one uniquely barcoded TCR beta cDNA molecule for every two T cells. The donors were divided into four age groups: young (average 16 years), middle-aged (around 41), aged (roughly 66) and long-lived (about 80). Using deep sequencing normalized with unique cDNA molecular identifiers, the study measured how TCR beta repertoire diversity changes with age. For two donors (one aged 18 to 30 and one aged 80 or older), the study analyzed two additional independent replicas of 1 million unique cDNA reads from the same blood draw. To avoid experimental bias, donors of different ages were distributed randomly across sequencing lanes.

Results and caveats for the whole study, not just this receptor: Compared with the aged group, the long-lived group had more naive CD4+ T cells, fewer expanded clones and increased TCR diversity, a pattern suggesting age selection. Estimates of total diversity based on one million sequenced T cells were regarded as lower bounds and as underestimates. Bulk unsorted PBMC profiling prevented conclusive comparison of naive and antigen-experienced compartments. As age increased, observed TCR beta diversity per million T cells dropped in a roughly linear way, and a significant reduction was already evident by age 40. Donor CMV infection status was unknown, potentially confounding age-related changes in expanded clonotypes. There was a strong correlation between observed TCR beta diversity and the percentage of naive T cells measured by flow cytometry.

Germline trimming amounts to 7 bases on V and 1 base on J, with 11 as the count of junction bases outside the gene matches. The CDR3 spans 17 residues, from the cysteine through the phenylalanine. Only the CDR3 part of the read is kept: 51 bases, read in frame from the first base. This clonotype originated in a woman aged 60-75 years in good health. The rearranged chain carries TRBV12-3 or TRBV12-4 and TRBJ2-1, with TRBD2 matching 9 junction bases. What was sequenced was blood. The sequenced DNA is TGTGCCAGCACCTTCTCCGGGACTAGCACGTCCTACAATGAGCAGTTCTTC. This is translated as CASTFSGTSTSYNEQFF.